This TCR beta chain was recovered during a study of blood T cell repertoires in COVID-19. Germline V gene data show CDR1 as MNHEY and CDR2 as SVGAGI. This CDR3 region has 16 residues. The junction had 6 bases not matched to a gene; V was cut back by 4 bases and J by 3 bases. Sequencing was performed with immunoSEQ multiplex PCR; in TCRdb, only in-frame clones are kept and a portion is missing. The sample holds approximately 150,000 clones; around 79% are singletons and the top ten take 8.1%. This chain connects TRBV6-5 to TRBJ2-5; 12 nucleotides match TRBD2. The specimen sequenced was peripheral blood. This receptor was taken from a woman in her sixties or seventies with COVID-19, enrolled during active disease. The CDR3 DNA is TGTGCCAGCAGTTCGACTAGCGGGGGAATTAAAGAGACCCAGTACTTC. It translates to CASSSTSGGIKETQYF.